Shown below are 21 T cell receptor beta chains from a single sample sequenced in a study of control samples from healthy donors and cancer patients. Produced via immunoSEQ multiplex PCR; TCRdb's table is partial and in-frame only. The table has 120,000 or so clones, about 89% seen once; the top ten hold over 2.5%. Sequenced sample: blood. The source of these receptors is a man aged 60-69 years in good health.

This chain joins TRBV11-2 and TRBJ1-3, with no clear D. Looked up from germline, CDR1 is SGHAT and CDR2 is FQNNGV. V lost 3 bases and J 0 bases, leaving 12 bases between the germline ends. The CDR3 has 16 residues. CDR3 region: CASSFQAGVSGNTIYF. CDR3 nucleotides: TGTGCCAGCAGCTTCCAGGCCGGCGTCTCTGGAAACACCATATATTTT.

The V and J genes are TRBV28 and TRBJ2-5; 8 nucleotides line up with TRBD2. Trimming took 6 bases from V and 5 from J; bases not matched to a gene: 8. Germline V gene lookup returns CDR1 MDHEN and CDR2 SYDVKM. CDR3 size: 14 residues. For the CDR3, the DNA is TGTGCCAGCAGGCCCGGACTAGCTTGGGAGACCCAGTACTTC. Its protein is CASRPGLAWETQYF. The full variable domain, in which reference TRBV28 and TRBJ2-5 provide the parts outside the CDR3, is DVKVTQSSRYLVKRTGEKVFLECVQDMDHENMFWYRQDPGLGLRLIYFSYDVKMKEKGDIPEGYSVSREKKERFSLILESASTNQTSMYLCASRPGLAWETQYFGPGTRLLVL.

This chain joins TRBV7-2 and TRBJ1-5; D might be TRBD1 (5 bases). Germline-derived CDR1 and CDR2 are SGHTA and FQGNSA. The length of the CDR3 is 14 residues. V was cut by 1 base and J by 5 bases, with 9 bases left in between. CDR3 nucleotides: TGTGCCAGCAGCTTAGGGGGGGGTTATCAGCCCCAGCATTTT. It translates to CASSLGGGYQPQHF. Supplemented by reference TRBV7-2 and TRBJ1-5, the full variable domain reads GAGVSQSPSNKVTEKGKDVELRCDPISGHTALYWYRQSLGQGLEFLIYFQGNSAPDKSGLPSDRFSAERTGGSVSTLTIQRTQQEDSAVYLCASSLGGGYQPQHFGDGTRLSIL.

The CDR3 loop is CASSFEGQGRSGYTF. CDR3 nucleotides: TGTGCCAGCAGTTTTGAAGGACAGGGTAGGAGTGGCTACACCTTC. The chain joins TRBV27 to TRBJ1-2; 8 positions match TRBD1. Germline assignment: CDR1 MNHEY and CDR2 SMNVEV (reference sequence). The junction had 10 bases not matched to a gene; V was cut back by 3 bases and J by 7 bases. CDR3 length: 15 amino acids.

This chain uses TRBV28 with TRBJ1-5; unclear D gene. This CDR3 region has 15 residues. V was shortened by 3 bases and J by 6 bases, with 15 bases between the two germline ends. The V gene's germline CDR1 is MDHEN and CDR2 SYDVKM. CDR3 bases: TGTGCCAGCAGTTTCTCGGAGGGTATGGCTCAGCCCCAGCATTTT. Protein sequence: CASSFSEGMAQPQHF.

The chain combines TRBV18 with TRBJ1-2; D is unclear. Germline lookup yields CDR1 KGHSH and CDR2 LQKENI. The CDR3 runs 14 residues. The germline V and J ends were trimmed by 2 bases and 1 base, with 8 bases remaining between them. This chain's CDR3 is CASSPGRYNYGYTF. The CDR3 DNA reads as TGTGCCAGCTCACCAGGCAGATATAACTATGGCTACACCTTC.

The chain links TRBV27 to TRBJ1-2, with D hard to call. CDR3 length: 12 residues. Germline loops: CDR1 MNHEY, CDR2 SMNVEV (reference sequence). Trimming took off 6 bases at V and 5 bases at J, with 10 bases between the two ends. This CDR3 is CASSRRGYGYTF. The CDR3 DNA reads TGTGCCAGCAGCCGCCGCGGGTATGGCTACACCTTC.

The chain has TRBV5-5 and TRBJ1-4, with TRBD1 matching 8 bases. The length of the CDR3 is 16 residues. Germline V CDR1 and CDR2: SGHKS, YYEKEE (reference sequence). Trimming removed 4 bases from V and 4 bases from J; junction bases left unmatched: 9. The CDR3 DNA reads TGTGCCAGCAGCAAAACCTCAGGGGGCGTTAATGAAAAACTGTTTTTT. The encoded protein is CASSKTSGGVNEKLFF.

This chain uses TRBV18 with TRBJ2-1; TRBD1 might be the D (6 bases). V lost 1 base to trimming and J lost 9 bases, with 13 bases between them. This CDR3 has 14 amino acids. Germline loops: CDR1 KGHSH, CDR2 LQKENI. The CDR3 region has the DNA TGTGCCAGCTCACCACGATCGGACAGAAGTGAGCAGTTCTTC. Residues: CASSPRSDRSEQFF.

This clone was picked up a small number of times. V is TRBV6-6 and J is TRBJ1-2, with D possibly TRBD1 on 6 matching bases. V was pared by 5 bases and J by 1 base, with 8 bases between. The CDR3 sequence is 13 residues long. Germline CDR1 and CDR2: MNHNY and SVGAGI (reference sequence). CDR3 amino acids: CASSPGVNYGYTF. In DNA, the CDR3 is TGTGCCAGCAGTCCAGGGGTTAACTATGGCTACACCTTC.

The chain has TRBV4-3 and TRBJ1-1; D is unclear. Trimming shortened V by 1 base and J by 1 base, and 4 bases separated the two germline ends. Germline V gene data show CDR1 as LGHNA and CDR2 as YSLEER. CDR3 length equals 13 residues. The CDR3 DNA is TGCGCCAGCAGCCAAGGGTCGAACACTGAAGCTTTCTTT. This translates into CASSQGSNTEAFF.

The chain recombines TRBV5-1 with TRBJ1-6; D is undetermined. V was shortened by 0 bases and J by 6 bases, with 7 bases between the two germline ends. This CDR3 region has 14 residues. Germline CDR1 and CDR2: SGHRS and YFSETQ. The CDR3 sequence: CASSLELVNSPLHF. The CDR3 nucleotides are TGCGCCAGCAGCTTGGAACTGGTTAATTCACCCCTCCACTTT.

The chain uses TRBV6-5 and TRBJ1-2, with D maybe TRBD1 (6 bases). Germline V gene sequence: CDR1 MNHEY, CDR2 SVGAGI. Trimming cost V 5 bases and J 1 base, with 14 bases left between them. This CDR3 has 15 amino acids. CDR3 DNA sequence: TGTGCCAGCAGTCATAATGGACAGAGTAACTATGGCTACACCTTC. Translated: CASSHNGQSNYGYTF.

The gene calls are TRBV2 and TRBJ2-1, with TRBD2 matching over 8 bases. Germline V gene data show CDR1 as SNHLY and CDR2 as FYNNEI. CDR3 size: 19 residues. Germline trimming cut 6 bases from V and 4 bases from J; bases unmatched to any gene: 20. CDR3 residues: CASSRGIFLGTSGYNEQFF. The CDR3 bases are TGTGCCAGCAGCCGGGGCATCTTCCTTGGGACTAGTGGTTACAATGAGCAGTTCTTC.

V is TRBV19 and J is TRBJ1-1, with 7 positions matching TRBD1. The CDR3 is made up of 14 amino acids. Unmatched junction bases numbered 6, after V lost 7 bases and J lost 1 base. Germline V gene data show CDR1 as LNHDA and CDR2 as SQIVND (reference sequence). The DNA for the CDR3 is TGTGCCAGTACGGGGGACAGCAGGAACACTGAAGCTTTCTTT. It translates to CASTGDSRNTEAFF.

This chain joins TRBV19 and TRBJ2-4, with 10 bases lining up with TRBD1. J was trimmed by 9 bases and V by 4 bases; bases with no gene match: 12. The CDR3 spans 16 residues. Germline lookup yields CDR1 LNHDA and CDR2 SQIVND (reference sequence). CDR3 DNA: TGTGCCAGTAGTAACCCGGGACAGGGGATTGTCGGCATTCAGTACTTC. Its translation is CASSNPGQGIVGIQYF.

The chain couples TRBV7-2 to TRBJ2-5; D is undetermined. V was clipped by 1 base and J by 5 bases, with 8 bases between them. Germline assignment: CDR1 SGHTA and CDR2 FQGNSA. The length of the CDR3 is 13 residues. The DNA of the CDR3 is TGTGCCAGCAGCTTAGAATTCGGGGAGACCCAGTACTTC. Protein product: CASSLEFGETQYF.

The chain carries TRBV28 and TRBJ2-2; 9 bases match TRBD1. The V gene end was trimmed by 10 bases and the J gene end by 6 bases; junction bases not matched to a gene: 15. The CDR3 is 16 residues long. The germline V gene has CDR1 MDHEN and CDR2 SYDVKM. In DNA form, the CDR3 reads TGTGCCACCGAACCTCTCGGGACAGGGTTTTCCGGGGAGCTGTTTTTT. It specifies CATEPLGTGFSGELFF. Based on the CDR3 plus reference TRBV28 and TRBJ2-2, the full variable domain is DVKVTQSSRYLVKRTGEKVFLECVQDMDHENMFWYRQDPGLGLRLIYFSYDVKMKEKGDIPEGYSVSREKKERFSLILESASTNQTSMYLCATEPLGTGFSGELFFGEGSRLTVL.

The V gene is TRBV21-1, the J gene TRBJ1-3. TRBV21-1 is reported as a pseudogene. The CDR3 totals 15 residues. The CDR3 DNA reads TGTGCCAGCAACAAGGGGGGGACCTGGGGAAACACCATATATTTT. It is translated as CASNKGGTWGNTIYF.

The gene calls are TRBV6-2 or TRBV6-3 and TRBJ2-3, with D perhaps TRBD1 or TRBD2 (5 bases each). Germline V gene sequence: CDR1 MNHEY, CDR2 SVGEGT. This CDR3 is built from 15 residues. V was trimmed by 0 bases and J by 2 bases, leaving 9 bases between them. Written as DNA, the CDR3 is TGTGCCAGCAGTTACTCGAGGGGAGACACAGATACGCAGTATTTT. It specifies CASSYSRGDTDTQYF.

This sequence joins TRBV7-2 and TRBJ1-1; D gene unclear. Trimming cost V 1 base and J 2 bases, with 14 bases left between them. The CDR3 totals 16 residues. The germline V gene has CDR1 SGHTA and CDR2 FQGNSA. The CDR3 nucleotides read TGTGCCAGCAGCTTAGGGGCGGGGAAGGCCAACACTGAAGCTTTCTTT. It codes for CASSLGAGKANTEAFF.